Listed below are T cell receptor beta chains from one sample, sequenced in a study of PD-L1 blockade in urothelial cancer. Sequencing was performed with immunoSEQ multiplex PCR; in TCRdb, only in-frame clones are kept and a portion is missing. The sample has tens of thousands of clones; around 82% are singletons. Sample: PBMCs, taken around atezolizumab (anti-PD-L1) treatment. The receptor source for this set is a man aged 60-69 years with urothelial cancer. Both conserved end residues are part of each CDR3. D genes are given only for firm matches. Some rows mark clone size as missing; the rest say once, few, many or name a class of expanded clone.

TRBJ2-1 | . | . | TRBV5-1 | TGCGCCAGCAGCTTGGCAGGGGATACCTACAATGAGCAGTTCTTC | CASSLAGDTYNEQFF
TRBJ1-1 | . | . | TRBV5-8 | TGTGCCAGCAGCTTTCGAGGGACTGAAGCTTTCTTT | CASSFRGTEAFF
TRBJ1-3 | . | . | TRBV30 | TGTGCCTGGAGTGTACTAGGCCGAAGGGAAAGTGCCACCATATATTTT | CAWSVLGRRESATIYF
TRBJ2-3 | . | . | TRBV7-8 | TGTGCCAGCAGCCCACGGGTACGACGCACCAGCGGGGATACGCAGTATTTT | CASSPRVRRTSGDTQYF
TRBJ2-2 | . | . | TRBV2 | TGTGCCAGCAGTGAGGGGCCCGGGGAGCTGTTTTTT | CASSEGPGELFF
TRBJ1-2 | . | TRBD1 | TRBV28 | TGTGCCAGCAAACTGGGGGGGACAGGGATTAACTATGGCTACACCTTC | CASKLGGTGINYGYTF
TRBJ2-5 | . | TRBD1 | TRBV6-1 | TGTGCCAGCACACAGGGGGCTAGAGAGACCCAGTACTTC | CASTQGARETQYF
TRBJ2-2 | . | . | TRBV10-3 | TGTGCCATCAGTGAGGAAGGGAGAACCGGGGAGCTGTTTTTT | CAISEEGRTGELFF
TRBJ2-7 | few | TRBD1 | TRBV6-1 | TGTGCCAGCAGGGCGGGGACAGGGGGCGACGAGCAGTACTTC | CASRAGTGGDEQYF
TRBJ2-1 | . | . | TRBV7-8 | TGTGCCAGCAGCTTAGGGTCGGTAGGGGCCAGACAGAACAATGAGCAGTTCTTC | CASSLGSVGARQNNEQFF
TRBJ1-1 | . | TRBD1 | TRBV28 | TGTGCCAGCAGTTCGACAGGGGTGAACACTGAAGCTTTCTTT | CASSSTGVNTEAFF